These 24 T cell receptor beta chains share one sample of origin, sequenced in a study of T cell responses to AZD1222 COVID-19 vaccine. Repertoires were generated with immunoSEQ multiplex PCR, while TCRdb's copy carries only in-frame clones and drops some. The table has about 140,000 clones, 90% to 95% seen once. The material sequenced was peripheral blood, taken 28 days after the second AZD1222 dose. These receptors were obtained from an adult who received the AZD1222 COVID-19 vaccine.

The chain joins TRBV29-1 to TRBJ2-1, with D hard to call. Germline values: CDR1 SQVTM, CDR2 ANQGSEA. This CDR3 region has 12 residues. V lost 4 bases and J lost 10, with 14 bases in between. The CDR3 here is CSVGFLGLEQFF. The CDR3 nucleotides read TGCAGCGTTGGTTTTCTAGGGTTGGAGCAGTTCTTC.

This chain connects TRBV4-3 to TRBJ2-2; 7 nucleotides match TRBD1. V gave up 3 bases and J gave up 10 bases; unmatched junction bases: 11. Germline V gene lookup returns CDR1 LGHNA and CDR2 YSLEER. The CDR3 has 15 residues. CDR3 nucleotides: TGCGCCAGCAGCCAGCCTGGGACAGATTTTCCGGAGCTGTTTTTT. Translating gives CASSQPGTDFPELFF.

This chain joins TRBV20-1 and TRBJ1-5; the D gene is possibly TRBD1 (5 bases). The V end was cut by 3 bases, the J end by 10 bases, with 19 bases between. The CDR3 has 14 residues. The germline gives CDR1 DFQATT, CDR2 SNEGSKA (reference sequence). The CDR3 protein is CSASWHGVGDPQHF. The CDR3 nucleotides are TGCAGTGCTAGTTGGCACGGGGTTGGGGACCCCCAGCATTTT.

V gene TRBV4-3 combines with J gene TRBJ1-4, with D perhaps TRBD1 (6 bases). The CDR3 has 18 amino acids. In germline, CDR1 is LGHNA, CDR2 YSLEER. V shed 4 bases and J shed 2 bases, with 20 bases lying between them. The CDR3 here is CASSRDQSRGATNEKLFF. The CDR3 bases are TGCGCCAGCAGCCGCGATCAATCGCGGGGGGCCACTAATGAAAAACTGTTTTTT.

This clone was seen once. V and J are TRBV27 and TRBJ2-2; D possibly corresponds to TRBD1 (5 bases). The V end was cut by 6 bases, the J end by 0 bases, with 14 bases between. Germline V gene lookup returns CDR1 MNHEY and CDR2 SMNVEV (reference sequence). The CDR3 extends over 16 amino acids. CDR3 sequence: CASSRPSQANTGELFF. In nucleotides, the CDR3 is TGTGCCAGCAGCCGACCTTCACAGGCGAACACCGGGGAGCTGTTTTTT.

This sequence joins TRBV6-2 or TRBV6-3 and TRBJ1-1, with D possibly being TRBD1 (5 bases). V was trimmed by 4 bases and J by 5 bases, leaving 23 bases between them. The CDR3 has 17 amino acids. Germline-derived CDR1 and CDR2 are MNHEY and SVGEGT. CDR3 loop: CASSSPDRAPSGTEAFF. The DNA for the CDR3 is TGTGCCAGCAGTTCCCCCGACAGAGCCCCGTCCGGAACTGAAGCTTTCTTT.

This clone was picked up one time. The chain is built from TRBV7-9 and TRBJ1-2, with 9 positions matching TRBD1. Trimming removed 4 bases from V and 3 bases from J; junction bases left unmatched: 12. Germline lookup yields CDR1 SEHNR and CDR2 FQNEAQ (reference sequence). The CDR3 totals 17 residues. The CDR3 is CASSSGTGPFLYYGYTF. The CDR3 nucleotides read TGTGCCAGCAGCTCGGGGACAGGGCCCTTCCTCTACTATGGCTACACCTTC.

V usage is TRBV7-8 and J usage is TRBJ1-4; D is perhaps TRBD1 (5 bases). The CDR3 runs to 14 residues. Trimming pared 0 bases from V and 7 bases from J, leaving 9 bases between. Per germline, CDR1 SGHVS and CDR2 FQNEAQ. The CDR3: CASSLARVGEKLFF. In nucleotides, the CDR3 is TGTGCCAGCAGCTTAGCCAGGGTTGGTGAAAAACTGTTTTTT.

V is TRBV10-3 and J is TRBJ2-7; no reliable D call. The CDR3 length is 12 residues. The germline gives CDR1 ENHRY, CDR2 SYGVKD. Trimming took off 1 base at V and 5 bases at J, with 6 bases between the two ends. The CDR3 loop reads CAISEFSDEQYF. In DNA, the CDR3 is TGTGCCATCAGTGAGTTTTCGGACGAGCAGTACTTC.

V gene TRBV6-5 combines with J gene TRBJ1-2; D is uncertain. The length of the CDR3 is 12 residues. Germline V gene sequence: CDR1 MNHEY, CDR2 SVGAGI. V lost 3 bases to trimming and J lost 8 bases, with 10 bases between them. The CDR3 loop reads CASSYRGRGYTF. The CDR3 region has the DNA TGTGCCAGCAGTTATCGTGGACGGGGCTACACCTTC.

The genes are TRBV5-1 and TRBJ1-5; the D is unclear. Germline lookup yields CDR1 SGHRS and CDR2 YFSETQ. V was clipped by 0 bases and J by 2 bases, with 12 bases between them. The CDR3 spans 16 residues. CDR3 sequence (DNA): TGCGCCAGCAGCTTGGGGCCGGGGTATGGCAATCAGCCCCAGCATTTT. It specifies CASSLGPGYGNQPQHF.

The chain links TRBV18 to TRBJ2-5, with 10 bases lining up with TRBD1. The CDR3 has 15 amino acids. The germline V gene has CDR1 KGHSH and CDR2 LQKENI. Trimming at V came to 10 bases and at J to 1 base, leaving 9 bases not matched to a gene. CDR3 bases: TGTGCCACCGAAACCGGGACAGGGGTCCAAGAGACCCAGTACTTC. Amino acids: CATETGTGVQETQYF.

For the CDR3, the DNA is TGTGCCAGCAGTTCGTCGAGAAGGGGGATCACTGAAGCTTTCTTT. As protein: CASSSSRRGITEAFF. The chain links TRBV28 to TRBJ1-1; a weak D match, TRBD1 (6 bases). From germline, CDR1 is MDHEN and CDR2 SYDVKM. Between the trimmed V and J ends, which lost 4 bases and 4 bases, there was a span of 16 bases. The CDR3 contains 15 residues. Full variable domain (remainder filled in from reference TRBV28 and TRBJ1-1): DVKVTQSSRYLVKRTGEKVFLECVQDMDHENMFWYRQDPGLGLRLIYFSYDVKMKEKGDIPEGYSVSREKKERFSLILESASTNQTSMYLCASSSSRRGITEAFFGQGTRLTVV.

This sequence joins TRBV4-2 and TRBJ1-2; D is uncertain. V gave up 3 bases and J gave up 2 bases, with 7 bases separating them. Germline V gives CDR1 LGHNA, CDR2 YNFKEQ. The CDR3 sequence is 13 residues long. DNA for the CDR3: TGTGCCAGCAGCCAGAGTTCGAACTATGGCTACACCTTC. This codes for CASSQSSNYGYTF.

This clone appeared a single time. V gene TRBV6-5 combines with J gene TRBJ1-1; no firm D call. V was shortened by 2 bases and J by 6 bases, with 10 bases between the two germline ends. The length of the CDR3 is 13 residues. Germline CDR1 reads MNHEY; CDR2 reads SVGAGI. This chain's CDR3 is CASSYRGGAEAFF. CDR3 in DNA: TGTGCCAGCAGTTACCGCGGTGGCGCTGAAGCTTTCTTT.

This rearrangement joins TRBV5-1 to TRBJ1-6, with 8 bases fitting TRBD1. The CDR3 runs 16 residues. The germline V gene encodes CDR1 SGHRS and CDR2 YFSETQ. After removal of 4 bases from V and 0 bases from J, the junction contained 3 bases not matched to a gene. CDR3 loop: CASSLDRASYNSPLHF. CDR3 in DNA: TGCGCCAGCAGCCTGGACAGGGCCTCCTATAATTCACCCCTCCACTTT.

Only one count was recorded for this clone. The chain links TRBV7-3 to TRBJ1-2, with D unresolved. The CDR3 has 13 amino acids. V lost 5 bases, J lost 3 bases, and 10 bases lay in between. Germline V CDR1 and CDR2: SGHTA, FQGTGA. The CDR3 protein is CASSEYSDYGYTF. The CDR3 nucleotides are TGTGCCAGCAGCGAGTACAGCGACTATGGCTACACCTTC.

In DNA form, the CDR3 reads TGCGCCAGCAGCCTACAGAGCAATCAGCCCCAGCATTTT. It encodes CASSLQSNQPQHF. The rearrangement joins TRBV4-1 to TRBJ1-5; no clear D gene. V dropped 4 bases and J dropped 1 base, with 5 bases sitting between them. The CDR3 sequence is 13 residues long. Germline CDR1 MGHRA, CDR2 YSYEKL.

The chain carries TRBV19 and TRBJ2-7, with 9 nucleotides matching TRBD1. With 5 bases clipped from V and 6 bases from J, the junction kept 8 bases outside the gene matches. Looked up from germline, CDR1 is LNHDA and CDR2 is SQIVND (reference sequence). This CDR3 is 14 amino acids long. CDR3 in amino acids: CASSARDRAGEQYF. The CDR3, as DNA: TGTGCCAGTAGTGCTCGGGACAGGGCTGGCGAGCAGTACTTC.

The chain recombines TRBV7-9 with TRBJ2-7, with TRBD2 as a possible D gene (6 bases). V lost 5 bases and J 4 bases, leaving 12 bases between the germline ends. Germline V CDR1 and CDR2: SEHNR, FQNEAQ (reference sequence). The CDR3 is 13 residues long. CDR3 amino acids: CASSPDGGYEQYF. The DNA for the CDR3 is TGTGCCAGCAGCCCCGACGGGGGTTACGAGCAGTACTTC.

This sequence joins TRBV11-1 and TRBJ2-3; the match to TRBD2 covers 9 bases. The CDR3 is made up of 16 amino acids. Per the germline V gene, CDR1 is SGHAT and CDR2 is FQDESV (reference sequence). V lost 5 bases, J lost 3 bases, and 9 bases stayed unmatched. CDR3 in DNA: TGTGCCAGCAGCAGACTAGCGGAAAGGTGGACAGATACGCAGTATTTT. Its translation: CASSRLAERWTDTQYF.

The gene calls are TRBV6-5 and TRBJ2-2; D is perhaps TRBD2 (6 bases). CDR1 and CDR2 from the germline V gene are MNHEY and SVGAGI. Trimming removed 3 bases at V and 6 bases at J, with 8 bases between. The CDR3 contains 13 residues. The CDR3 region is CASSYREAGELFF. The CDR3 nucleotides are TGTGCCAGCAGTTATAGGGAGGCCGGGGAGCTGTTTTTT.

V and J are TRBV12-3 or TRBV12-4 and TRBJ1-2; weak D call: TRBD1 (5 bases). Trimming pared 6 bases from V and 5 bases from J, leaving 10 bases between. The CDR3 consists of 12 residues. DNA for the CDR3: TGTGCCAGCAGAGTGGGGCCTTATGGCTACACCTTC. It is translated as CASRVGPYGYTF.

The chain recombines TRBV15 with TRBJ2-7; TRBD1 is a possible D gene (7 bases). The V end was cut by 5 bases, the J end by 3 bases, with 11 bases between. The germline CDR1 and CDR2 sequences are LNHNV and YYDKDF (reference sequence). The CDR3 covers 13 residues. The CDR3 reads CATSGQGGYEQYF. For the CDR3, the DNA is TGTGCCACCAGCGGGCAGGGGGGCTACGAGCAGTACTTC. The full variable domain, completed using reference TRBV15 and TRBJ2-7, is DAMVIQNPRYQVTQFGKPVTLSCSQTLNHNVMYWYQQKSSQAPKLLFHYYDKDFNNEADTPDNFQSRRPNTSFCFLDIRSPGLGDTAMYLCATSGQGGYEQYFGPGTRLTVT.